This TCR beta chain was recorded in a study of cytomegalovirus exposure and HLA in healthy donors. Background on the study: Of all 400 or so donors who were genotyped, roughly 85% belonged to the Caucasian-associated ancestry cluster. Findings and limits, study-wide: About 87% or about 30% of the time was how often most TCR beta V segments were productive, according to an earlier analysis.

Primers: 60 Vbeta forward and 13 Jbeta reverse. Only in-frame clones appear in the TCRdb table, and some are missing; sequencing was by immunoSEQ multiplex PCR. The table shows approximately 40,000 clones, with 70% to 85% occurring only once. Germline values: CDR1 MNHNY, CDR2 SVGAGI (reference sequence). CDR3 length: 15 residues. V shed 5 bases, J shed 5 bases, and the junction held 10 bases outside the gene matches. About this clone: Antigen specificity is unknown.

This chain joins TRBV6-6 and TRBJ2-7; 9 bases map to TRBD2. The sequenced material came from PBMCs. The receptor was isolated from a young woman in good health and CMV-seropositive. CDR3 DNA: TGTGCCAGCAGTGGCCCCGAGAGACTAGCGGACGAGCAGTACTTC. It codes for CASSGPERLADEQYF.